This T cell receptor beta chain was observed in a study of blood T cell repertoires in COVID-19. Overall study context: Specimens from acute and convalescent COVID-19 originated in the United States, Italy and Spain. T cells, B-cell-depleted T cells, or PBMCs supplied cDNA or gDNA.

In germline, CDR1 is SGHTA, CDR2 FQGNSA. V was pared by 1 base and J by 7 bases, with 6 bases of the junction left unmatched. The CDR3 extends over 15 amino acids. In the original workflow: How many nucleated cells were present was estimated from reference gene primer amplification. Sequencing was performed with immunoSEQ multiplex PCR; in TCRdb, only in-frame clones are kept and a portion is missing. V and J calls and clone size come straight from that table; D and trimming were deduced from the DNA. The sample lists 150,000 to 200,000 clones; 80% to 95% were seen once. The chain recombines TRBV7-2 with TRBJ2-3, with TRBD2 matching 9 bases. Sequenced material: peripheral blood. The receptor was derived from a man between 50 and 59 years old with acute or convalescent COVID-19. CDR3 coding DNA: TGTGCCAGCAGCTTAGGTTGGCGGGAGGGTCATACGCAGTATTTT. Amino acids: CASSLGWREGHTQYF.